This is a list of T cell receptor beta chains from one sample in a study of Ad26.COV2.S vaccination and SARS-CoV-2 variants. The assay was immunoSEQ multiplex PCR, and TCRdb's table has in-frame clones only and misses some. The data contain hundreds of thousands of clones, over 75% of them singletons. The sample here was peripheral blood, taken in a trial of Ad26.COV2.S vaccine versus placebo. All receptors derive from a person between 18 and 65 years old who received the Ad26.COV2.S COVID-19 vaccine or a placebo. Each CDR3 is given with its conserved first and last residue. Fields, in order: CDR3 protein, CDR3 DNA, D gene, clone size, V gene, J gene. The D gene is left open where the match is weak. The size of a clone is reported for some rows only, either as once, few or many, or as a class for expanded clones.

CDR3: CASSLSGQDYLLLSSYNEQFF; DNA: TGTGCCAGCAGTTTAAGTGGGCAGGATTACCTCCTCTTGAGCTCCTACAATGAGCAGTTCTTC; D: .; size: .; V: TRBV28; J: TRBJ2-1
CDR3: CASSYSTGGSYEQYF; DNA: TGTGCCAGCAGTTACAGTACAGGGGGTTCCTACGAGCAGTACTTC; D: TRBD1; size: .; V: TRBV6-5; J: TRBJ2-7
CDR3: CASSLIRAGGHSTDTQYF; DNA: TGTGCCAGCAGTTTAATCCGAGCGGGGGGTCATAGCACAGATACGCAGTATTTT; D: TRBD2; size: .; V: TRBV27; J: TRBJ2-3
CDR3: CASSLVGGANEKLFF; DNA: TGTGCCAGCAGCTTGGTGGGGGGCGCAAATGAAAAACTGTTTTTT; D: .; size: .; V: TRBV5-4; J: TRBJ1-4
CDR3: CASSIAYNEQFF; DNA: TGTGCCAGCAGCATAGCCTACAATGAGCAGTTCTTC; D: .; size: .; V: TRBV11-2; J: TRBJ2-1
CDR3: CASSQETSLRGASGELFF; DNA: TGTGCCAGCAGCCAAGAAACGTCCCTCCGAGGGGCATCCGGGGAGCTGTTTTTT; D: .; size: .; V: TRBV4-2; J: TRBJ2-2
CDR3: CASSLQDYEQYF; DNA: TGTGCCAGCAGTTTACAGGACTACGAGCAGTACTTC; D: .; size: .; V: TRBV12-3/TRBV12-4; J: TRBJ2-7
CDR3: CASSPGAGRSEKLFF; DNA: TGCGCCAGCAGCCCTGGGGCAGGGAGAAGTGAAAAACTGTTTTTT; D: .; size: .; V: TRBV5-1; J: TRBJ1-4
CDR3: CASSLTGMNTEAFF; DNA: TGTGCCAGCAGCCTGACAGGGATGAACACTGAAGCTTTCTTT; D: TRBD1; size: .; V: TRBV7-2; J: TRBJ1-1
CDR3: CASRFLWLCNSPLHF; DNA: TGTGCAAGTCGCTTCCTTTGGTTGTGCAATTCACCCCTCCACTTT; D: .; size: few; V: TRBV12-2; J: TRBJ1-6
CDR3: CASSVGLTREYEQYF; DNA: TGTGCCAGCAGCGTAGGTTTGACTAGAGAATACGAGCAGTACTTC; D: .; size: .; V: TRBV9; J: TRBJ2-7
CDR3: CASSQGGAQPQHF; DNA: TGTGCCAGCAGCCAAGGGGGGGCTCAGCCCCAGCATTTT; D: .; size: .; V: TRBV14; J: TRBJ1-5
CDR3: CASSPQGQTQPQHF; DNA: TGTGCCAGCAGTCCACAGGGACAGACTCAGCCCCAGCATTTT; D: TRBD1; size: .; V: TRBV3-1/TRBV3-2; J: TRBJ1-5
CDR3: CASTTVARGATDTQYF; DNA: TGTGCCAGCACCACGGTAGCCCGGGGGGCGACAGATACGCAGTATTTT; D: .; size: .; V: TRBV4-2; J: TRBJ2-3
CDR3: CASSTSPDREEYNEQFF; DNA: TGTGCCAGCAGCACCTCCCCTGACAGGGAGGAGTACAATGAGCAGTTCTTC; D: .; size: once; V: TRBV21-1; J: TRBJ2-1
CDR3: CASSYSRGSQPQHF; DNA: TGTGCCAGCAGTTACTCGAGGGGTTCCCAGCCCCAGCATTTT; D: .; size: once; V: TRBV6-5; J: TRBJ1-5
CDR3: CASTPGGPYEQYF; DNA: TGTGCCAGCACCCCCGGGGGTCCCTACGAGCAGTACTTC; D: .; size: .; V: TRBV6-5; J: TRBJ2-7
CDR3: CASSLKRGTGRRINTEAFF; DNA: TGCGCCAGCAGCCTTAAACGAGGTACAGGGAGGAGGATAAACACTGAAGCTTTCTTT; D: .; size: .; V: TRBV4-1; J: TRBJ1-1
CDR3: CASSRMPTGAGGYTF; DNA: TGTGCCAGCAGCCGGATGCCGACAGGGGCTGGGGGCTACACCTTC; D: TRBD1; size: .; V: TRBV27; J: TRBJ1-2
CDR3: CASRSGQYNEKLFF; DNA: TGTGCCAGCAGATCAGGACAGTATAATGAAAAACTGTTTTTT; D: .; size: .; V: TRBV2; J: TRBJ1-4
CDR3: CASRLGQGSYEQYF; DNA: TGTGCCAGCAGATTGGGACAGGGTTCCTACGAGCAGTACTTC; D: TRBD1; size: .; V: TRBV6-5; J: TRBJ2-7
CDR3: CSVDELGQNTEAFF; DNA: TGCAGCGTTGACGAATTGGGGCAGAACACTGAAGCTTTCTTT; D: .; size: .; V: TRBV29-1; J: TRBJ1-1
CDR3: CASSFDRANTGELFF; DNA: TGTGCCAGCAGCTTCGACAGGGCGAACACCGGGGAGCTGTTTTTT; D: TRBD1; size: .; V: TRBV6-2/TRBV6-3; J: TRBJ2-2
CDR3: CASSQEVGQVYGYTF; DNA: TGTGCCAGCAGCCAAGAGGTTGGGCAGGTCTATGGCTACACCTTC; D: .; size: once; V: TRBV3-1/TRBV3-2; J: TRBJ1-2
CDR3: CASSLIAGDTQYF; DNA: TGTGCCAGCAGCTTAATAGCGGGGGATACGCAGTATTTT; D: TRBD2; size: .; V: TRBV7-3; J: TRBJ2-3
CDR3: CASRPDRGRGYNEQFF; DNA: TGTGCCAGCAGGCCAGACAGGGGTAGGGGTTACAATGAGCAGTTCTTC; D: TRBD1; size: .; V: TRBV7-3; J: TRBJ2-1
CDR3: CASSVSGPSSYEQYF; DNA: TGCGCCAGCAGCGTATCCGGGCCGAGCTCCTACGAGCAGTACTTC; D: .; size: .; V: TRBV5-1; J: TRBJ2-7
CDR3: CATSRDLAGVGETQYF; DNA: TGTGCCACCAGCAGAGATTTAGCGGGGGTAGGGGAGACCCAGTACTTC; D: TRBD2; size: .; V: TRBV15; J: TRBJ2-5
CDR3: CASSMAGSYNSPLHF; DNA: TGTGCCAGTAGTATGGCGGGCTCCTATAATTCACCCCTCCACTTT; D: .; size: .; V: TRBV19; J: TRBJ1-6
CDR3: CASSAGPGQGFYEQYF; DNA: TGTGCCAGCAGCGCCGGACCGGGACAGGGCTTCTACGAGCAGTACTTC; D: TRBD1; size: .; V: TRBV9; J: TRBJ2-7
CDR3: CASGRGDYNEQFF; DNA: TGTGCCAGCGGGCGGGGGGATTACAATGAGCAGTTCTTC; D: TRBD2; size: .; V: TRBV2; J: TRBJ2-1
CDR3: CASSVDSGGSTDTQYF; DNA: TGTGCCAGCAGCGTAGATAGCGGGGGGAGCACAGATACGCAGTATTTT; D: TRBD2; size: .; V: TRBV9; J: TRBJ2-3
CDR3: CASTLSGGPVEQFF; DNA: TGTGCCAGCACCTTGAGCGGGGGGCCGGTTGAGCAGTTCTTC; D: TRBD2; size: .; V: TRBV6-5; J: TRBJ2-1
CDR3: CAISGGGNTEAFF; DNA: TGTGCCATCAGCGGGGGGGGGAACACTGAAGCTTTCTTT; D: .; size: .; V: TRBV10-3; J: TRBJ1-1
CDR3: CASSSGTGRGYEQYF; DNA: TGTGCCAGCAGCTCAGGGACAGGGAGAGGCTACGAGCAGTACTTC; D: TRBD1; size: .; V: TRBV11-3; J: TRBJ2-7
CDR3: CASISRIAGDMNTEAFF; DNA: TGTGCCAGTATTAGCCGTATTGCAGGCGACATGAACACTGAAGCTTTCTTT; D: .; size: .; V: TRBV19; J: TRBJ1-1
CDR3: CASSGWGTEKLFF; DNA: TGTGCCAGTAGTGGCTGGGGGACTGAAAAACTGTTTTTT; D: .; size: .; V: TRBV19; J: TRBJ1-4
CDR3: CASSSAGVPYNEQFF; DNA: TGTGCCAGCAGCTCGGCGGGGGTTCCGTACAATGAGCAGTTCTTC; D: TRBD2; size: .; V: TRBV9; J: TRBJ2-1
CDR3: CASSLVTGSDSPLHF; DNA: TGTGCCAGCAGCTTAGTGACAGGGTCGGATTCACCCCTCCACTTT; D: TRBD1; size: .; V: TRBV7-2; J: TRBJ1-6
CDR3: CASSLGTRGEGTQYF; DNA: TGCGCCAGCAGCTTGGGGACTAGGGGGGAAGGTACGCAGTATTTT; D: .; size: .; V: TRBV5-1; J: TRBJ2-3
CDR3: CASSLGRANQPQHF; DNA: TGTGCCAGCAGCTTAGGTAGGGCAAATCAGCCCCAGCATTTT; D: .; size: .; V: TRBV7-9; J: TRBJ1-5
CDR3: CASRSASGYEQYF; DNA: TGTGCCAGCAGGTCGGCTAGCGGGTACGAGCAGTACTTC; D: TRBD2; size: .; V: TRBV6-5; J: TRBJ2-7
CDR3: CASSISFVRTEAFF; DNA: TGTGCCAGTAGTATCTCCTTTGTCAGGACTGAAGCTTTCTTT; D: .; size: .; V: TRBV19; J: TRBJ1-1
CDR3: CASTNRGPSYTF; DNA: TGTGCCAGCACCAACAGGGGGCCGAGCTACACCTTC; D: TRBD1; size: .; V: TRBV12-3/TRBV12-4; J: TRBJ1-2
CDR3: CASSLDGLGDEKLFF; DNA: TGTGCCAGCAGCTTAGATGGCCTCGGGGATGAAAAACTGTTTTTT; D: .; size: .; V: TRBV11-2; J: TRBJ1-4
CDR3: CASSKALEVTNTGELFF; DNA: TGTGCCAGCAGCAAAGCGCTAGAAGTTACGAACACCGGGGAGCTGTTTTTT; D: .; size: .; V: TRBV21-1; J: TRBJ2-2
CDR3: CASSPGSGTRNGEQFF; DNA: TGTGCCAGCAGCCCCGGTTCCGGGACTAGAAACGGTGAGCAGTTCTTC; D: TRBD2; size: .; V: TRBV5-4; J: TRBJ2-1
CDR3: CASSWQLNTEAFF; DNA: TGTGCCAGCAGTTGGCAGCTGAACACTGAAGCTTTCTTT; D: .; size: .; V: TRBV27; J: TRBJ1-1
CDR3: CASSLGAVYGYTF; DNA: TGTGCCAGCAGCCTAGGGGCGGTTTATGGCTACACCTTC; D: .; size: .; V: TRBV3-1/TRBV3-2; J: TRBJ1-2
CDR3: CASSQTSPGANVLTF; DNA: TGTGCCAGCAGCCAAACTTCTCCTGGGGCCAACGTCCTGACTTTC; D: .; size: .; V: TRBV13; J: TRBJ2-6
CDR3: CASSLRTGDNSPLHF; DNA: TGTGCCAGCAGTCTCAGGACAGGGGACAATTCACCCCTCCACTTT; D: TRBD1; size: few; V: TRBV5-5; J: TRBJ1-6
CDR3: CASSSRTGELFF; DNA: TGTGCCAGCAGTTCTCGCACCGGGGAGCTGTTTTTT; D: .; size: .; V: TRBV6-2/TRBV6-3; J: TRBJ2-2
CDR3: CASSLRRGPGDGYTF; DNA: TGTGCCAGCAGCCTTAGGAGGGGGCCAGGGGATGGCTACACCTTC; D: TRBD1; size: .; V: TRBV6-5; J: TRBJ1-2
CDR3: CASSLAVGPQPQHF; DNA: TGTGCCAGCAGCTTGGCCGTAGGCCCGCAGCCCCAGCATTTT; D: .; size: .; V: TRBV5-8; J: TRBJ1-5
CDR3: CASGQGNGYTF; DNA: TGTGCCAGCGGACAGGGGAATGGCTACACCTTC; D: TRBD1; size: .; V: TRBV12-3/TRBV12-4; J: TRBJ1-2
CDR3: CASKKQGEISGNTIYF; DNA: TGTGCCAGCAAGAAACAGGGGGAGATCTCTGGAAACACCATATATTTT; D: TRBD1; size: .; V: TRBV11-2; J: TRBJ1-3